The rows below give T cell receptor beta chains drawn from one sample of a study of T-cell reconstitution after alpha-beta-depleted transplantation in children. TCRdb recomputed calls from the PCR reads with MiXCR, one row per CDR3 protein. The sample has fewer than 350,000 distinct CDR3 sequences, around a tenth seen once. The sample here was peripheral blood, taken 180 days after TCRalphabeta/CD19-depleted stem cell transplant. The receptor source for this set is a male patient between 2 and 10 years old who had a stem cell transplant for chronic granulomatous disease, so the T cells may come from the graft donor. Both conserved end residues are part of each CDR3. Fields, in order: V gene, D gene, J gene, clone size, CDR3 DNA, CDR3 protein. The D gene is left open where the match is weak. Not all rows give a size; the values are once, few, many and, for expanded clones, a class.

v_call: TRBV6-1
d_call: -
j_call: TRBJ2-4
clone_size: many
cdr3_nt: TGTGCCAGCAGGGGCGGGATAGCCAAAAACATTCAGTACTTC
cdr3_aa: CASRGGIAKNIQYF

v_call: TRBV20-1
d_call: -
j_call: TRBJ2-3
clone_size: many
cdr3_nt: TGCAGTGCAACCAGGGTCAAAGGGGATACGCAGTATTTT
cdr3_aa: CSATRVKGDTQYF

v_call: TRBV7-2
d_call: TRBD1
j_call: TRBJ2-1
clone_size: many
cdr3_nt: TGTGCCAGCAGCTTAGGAAGACTTGGACAGGGCAATGAGCAGTTCTTC
cdr3_aa: CASSLGRLGQGNEQFF

v_call: TRBV28
d_call: -
j_call: TRBJ2-3
clone_size: many
cdr3_nt: TGTGCCAGCAGTTTACCGCCCCGGTCAGGATCAGATACGCAGTATTTT
cdr3_aa: CASSLPPRSGSDTQYF

v_call: TRBV3-1
d_call: -
j_call: TRBJ2-1
clone_size: many
cdr3_nt: TGTGCCAGCAGCCAAGATCTGGACTACCTCTACAATGAGCAGTTCTTC
cdr3_aa: CASSQDLDYLYNEQFF

v_call: TRBV20-1
d_call: TRBD1
j_call: TRBJ2-1
clone_size: many
cdr3_nt: TGCAGTGCTAGTACAGGGGGCGACGACAATGAGCAGTTCTTC
cdr3_aa: CSASTGGDDNEQFF

v_call: TRBV20-1
d_call: -
j_call: TRBJ2-7
clone_size: many
cdr3_nt: TGCAGTGCTAGAGATCTGAACGGGATGCTCTACGAGCAGTACTTC
cdr3_aa: CSARDLNGMLYEQYF

v_call: TRBV10-3
d_call: -
j_call: TRBJ1-2
clone_size: many
cdr3_nt: TGTGCCATCAGGGGTTGCTGTGGCTACACCTTC
cdr3_aa: CAIRGCCGYTF

v_call: TRBV9
d_call: -
j_call: TRBJ2-2
clone_size: many
cdr3_nt: TGTGCCAGCAGCGTAGTGGCTACCCCAAGGGGCGGGGAGCTGTTTTTT
cdr3_aa: CASSVVATPRGGELFF

v_call: TRBV5-1
d_call: TRBD1
j_call: TRBJ2-6
clone_size: many
cdr3_nt: TGCGCCAGCAGTTCGGGACAGATCTCAACTGGGGCCAACGTCCTGACTTTC
cdr3_aa: CASSSGQISTGANVLTF

v_call: TRBV7-3
d_call: -
j_call: TRBJ2-1
clone_size: many
cdr3_nt: TGTGCCAGCAGCTTACAGGGTGATGAGCAGTTCTTC
cdr3_aa: CASSLQGDEQFF

v_call: TRBV6-6
d_call: TRBD2
j_call: TRBJ2-5
clone_size: many
cdr3_nt: TGTGCCAGCAGCGGGGGGGCCCAAGAGACCCAGTACTTC
cdr3_aa: CASSGGAQETQYF

v_call: TRBV10-3
d_call: -
j_call: TRBJ2-1
clone_size: -
cdr3_nt: TGTGCCATCGGGGGGCAGAACAATGAGCAGTTCTTC
cdr3_aa: CAIGGQNNEQFF

v_call: TRBV3-1
d_call: -
j_call: TRBJ2-2
clone_size: few
cdr3_nt: TGTGCCAGCAGCCAAATACGAGGGGCGAACACCGGGGAGCTGTTTTTT
cdr3_aa: CASSQIRGANTGELFF

v_call: TRBV6-2/TRBV6-3
d_call: -
j_call: TRBJ2-1
clone_size: -
cdr3_nt: TGTGCCAGCAGGCAAGGAGGCAGCTACAATGAGCAGTTCTTC
cdr3_aa: CASRQGGSYNEQFF

v_call: TRBV3-1
d_call: TRBD2
j_call: TRBJ2-5
clone_size: many
cdr3_nt: TGTGCCAGCAGCCAAGGCTTAGCGGGGAACCAAGAGACCCAGTACTTC
cdr3_aa: CASSQGLAGNQETQYF